The TCR beta chain under discussion was sequenced for a study of control samples from healthy donors and cancer patients. V was clipped by 2 bases and J by 1 base; unmatched bases: 2. CDR3 length: 14 amino acids. The germline gives CDR1 MNHNS, CDR2 SASEGT. This table comes from immunoSEQ multiplex PCR, and its TCRdb copy is limited to in-frame clones, with some not included. The data show 45,000 to 60,000 clones, with 80% seen just once and 10% held by the top ten. The sequence derives from a man aged 65 to 79 in good health. The sample taken for sequencing was blood. The chain uses TRBV6-1 and TRBJ2-7; TRBD1 matches 7 bases. The chain's CDR3 is CASSEPGQSYEQYF. CDR3 DNA sequence: TGTGCCAGCAGTGAACCGGGACAGTCCTACGAGCAGTACTTC.